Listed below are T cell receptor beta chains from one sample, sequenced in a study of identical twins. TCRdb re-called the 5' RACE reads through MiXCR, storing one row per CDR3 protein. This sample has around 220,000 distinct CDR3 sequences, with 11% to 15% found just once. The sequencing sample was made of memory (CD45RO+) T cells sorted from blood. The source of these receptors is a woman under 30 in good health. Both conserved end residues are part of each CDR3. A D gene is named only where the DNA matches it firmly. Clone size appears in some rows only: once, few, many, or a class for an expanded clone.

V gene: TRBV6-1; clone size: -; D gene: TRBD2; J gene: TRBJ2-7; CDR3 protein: CASRRGGWMNEQYF; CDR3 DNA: TGTGCCAGCAGGCGGGGGGGCTGGATGAACGAGCAGTACTTC
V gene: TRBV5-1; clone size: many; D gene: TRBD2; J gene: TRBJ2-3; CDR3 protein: CASSLVLAGAGDTQYF; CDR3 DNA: TGCGCCAGCAGCTTGGTACTAGCGGGAGCGGGAGATACGCAGTATTTT
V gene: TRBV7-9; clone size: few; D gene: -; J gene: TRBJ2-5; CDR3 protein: CASSLKAGATQYF; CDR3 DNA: TGTGCCAGCAGCTTAAAGGCTGGGGCGACCCAGTACTTC
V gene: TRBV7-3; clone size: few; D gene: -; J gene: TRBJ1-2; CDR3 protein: CASSPSSDGGYTF; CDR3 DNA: TGTGCCAGCAGCCCGTCCTCGGACGGTGGCTACACCTTC
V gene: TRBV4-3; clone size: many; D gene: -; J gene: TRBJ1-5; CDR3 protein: CASSQDRAGVQPQHF; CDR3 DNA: TGCGCCAGCAGCCAAGATCGGGCAGGGGTTCAGCCCCAGCATTTT
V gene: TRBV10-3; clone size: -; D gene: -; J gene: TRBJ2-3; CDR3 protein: CAISASLAVTDTQYF; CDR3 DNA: TGTGCCATCAGCGCCTCGTTAGCGGTCACAGATACGCAGTATTTT
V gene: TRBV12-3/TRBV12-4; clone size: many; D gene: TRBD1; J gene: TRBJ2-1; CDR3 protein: CASRLGTGGSYNEQFF; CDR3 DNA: TGTGCCAGCAGGCTCGGGACAGGGGGCTCCTACAATGAGCAGTTCTTC
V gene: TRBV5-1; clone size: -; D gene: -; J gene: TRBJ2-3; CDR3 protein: CASTRGGETQYF; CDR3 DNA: TGCGCCAGCACCCGAGGGGGAGAGACGCAGTATTTT
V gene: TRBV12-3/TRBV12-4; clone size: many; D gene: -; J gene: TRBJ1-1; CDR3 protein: CASSPRREAFF; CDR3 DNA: TGTGCCAGCAGTCCTAGACGTGAAGCTTTCTTT
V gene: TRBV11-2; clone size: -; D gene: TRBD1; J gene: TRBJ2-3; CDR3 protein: CASSLEIAGTGITDTQYF; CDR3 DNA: TGTGCCAGCAGCTTAGAAATTGCCGGGACAGGGATAACAGATACGCAGTATTTT
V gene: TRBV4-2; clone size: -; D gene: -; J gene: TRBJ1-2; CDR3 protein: CASSQPGQHNYGYTF; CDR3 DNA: TGTGCCAGCAGCCAACCCGGACAGCACAACTATGGCTACACCTTC
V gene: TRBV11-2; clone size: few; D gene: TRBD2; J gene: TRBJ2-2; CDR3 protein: CASSLAGGTNTGELFF; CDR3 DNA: TGTGCCAGCAGCTTAGCGGGGGGGACCAACACCGGGGAGCTGTTTTTT
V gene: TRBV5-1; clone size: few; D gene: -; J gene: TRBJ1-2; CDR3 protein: CASSRDRNPLLYTF; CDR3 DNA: TGCGCCAGCAGCAGAGACAGAAACCCCCTCCTCTACACCTTC
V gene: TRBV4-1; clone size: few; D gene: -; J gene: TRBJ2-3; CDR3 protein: CASTPRSFPSTDTQYF; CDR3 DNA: TGCGCCAGCACGCCCAGGAGTTTTCCGTCCACAGATACGCAGTATTTT
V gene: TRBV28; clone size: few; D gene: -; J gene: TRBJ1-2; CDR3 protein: CASSSGARGYTF; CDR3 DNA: TGTGCCAGCAGCAGTGGGGCTCGGGGCTACACCTTC
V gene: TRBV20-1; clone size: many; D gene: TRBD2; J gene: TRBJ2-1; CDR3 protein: CSASWTSSYNEQFF; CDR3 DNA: TGCAGTGCTAGTTGGACTAGCTCCTACAATGAGCAGTTCTTC
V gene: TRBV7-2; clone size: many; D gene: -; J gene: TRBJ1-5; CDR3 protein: CASSPHHYQPQHF; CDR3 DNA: TGTGCCAGCAGCCCTCATCATTATCAGCCCCAGCATTTT
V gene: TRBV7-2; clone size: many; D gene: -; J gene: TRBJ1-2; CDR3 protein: CASSPRTSGYTF; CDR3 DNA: TGTGCCAGCAGCCCCCGGACATCCGGCTACACCTTC
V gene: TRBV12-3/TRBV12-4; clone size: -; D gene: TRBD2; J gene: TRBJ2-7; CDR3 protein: CASSQGLAGGYEQYF; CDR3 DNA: TGTGCCAGCAGCCAGGGACTAGCGGGAGGTTACGAGCAGTACTTC
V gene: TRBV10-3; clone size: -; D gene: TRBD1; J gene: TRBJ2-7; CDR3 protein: CAINGQGSYEQYF; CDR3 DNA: TGTGCCATCAATGGACAGGGTAGCTACGAGCAGTACTTC
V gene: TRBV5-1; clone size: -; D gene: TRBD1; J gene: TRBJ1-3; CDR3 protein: CASSFQGATSGNTIYF; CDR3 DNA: TGCGCCAGCAGCTTCCAGGGGGCGACCTCTGGAAACACCATATATTTT
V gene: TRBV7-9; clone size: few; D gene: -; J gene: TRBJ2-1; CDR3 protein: CASSSGPGVWEQFF; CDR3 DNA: TGTGCCAGCAGCTCCGGCCCCGGGGTTTGGGAGCAGTTCTTC
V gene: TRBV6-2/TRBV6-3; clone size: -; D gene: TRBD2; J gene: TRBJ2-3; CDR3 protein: CASTGLEAHTDTQYF; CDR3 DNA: TGTGCCAGCACTGGACTAGAAGCACACACAGATACGCAGTATTTT
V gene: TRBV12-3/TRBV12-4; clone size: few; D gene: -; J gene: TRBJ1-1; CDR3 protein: CASSLKDVNTEAFF; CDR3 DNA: TGTGCCAGCAGTTTAAAAGATGTAAACACTGAAGCTTTCTTT
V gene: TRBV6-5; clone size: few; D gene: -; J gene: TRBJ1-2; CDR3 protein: CASSYQPGWRGYTF; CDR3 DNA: TGTGCCAGCAGTTACCAGCCGGGGTGGAGGGGCTACACCTTC
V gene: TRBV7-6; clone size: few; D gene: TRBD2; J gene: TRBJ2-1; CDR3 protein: CASSRTNPGLAGNEQFF; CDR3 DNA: TGTGCCAGCAGCCGAACCAACCCGGGACTAGCGGGCAATGAGCAGTTCTTC
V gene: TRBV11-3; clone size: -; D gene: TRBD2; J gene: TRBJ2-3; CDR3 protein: CASSFSGGNLDTQYF; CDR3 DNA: TGTGCCAGCAGCTTCTCGGGGGGTAATCTTGATACGCAGTATTTT
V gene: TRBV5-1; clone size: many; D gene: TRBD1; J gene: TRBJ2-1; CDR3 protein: CASSHGQGGDEQFF; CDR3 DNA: TGCGCCAGCAGCCATGGACAGGGTGGGGATGAGCAGTTCTTC
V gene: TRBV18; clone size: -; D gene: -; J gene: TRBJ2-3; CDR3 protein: CASSPVGSTDTQYF; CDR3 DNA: TGTGCCAGCTCACCAGTGGGGAGCACAGATACGCAGTATTTT
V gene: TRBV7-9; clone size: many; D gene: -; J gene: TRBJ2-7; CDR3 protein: CASSAISYEQYF; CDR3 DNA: TGTGCCAGCAGCGCCATTTCCTACGAGCAGTACTTC
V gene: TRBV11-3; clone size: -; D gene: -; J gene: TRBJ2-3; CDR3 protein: CASTPPGGPSTDTQYF; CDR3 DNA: TGTGCCAGCACCCCTCCCGGCGGACCTAGCACAGATACGCAGTATTTT
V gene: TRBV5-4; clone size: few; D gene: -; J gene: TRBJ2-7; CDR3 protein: CASRRGTDYEQYF; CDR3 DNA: TGTGCCAGCAGACGCGGGACGGACTACGAGCAGTACTTC
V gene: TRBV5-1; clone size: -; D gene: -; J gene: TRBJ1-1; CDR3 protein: CASSPGGATLPEAFF; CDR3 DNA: TGCGCCAGCAGCCCTGGGGGGGCAACCCTTCCTGAAGCTTTCTTT
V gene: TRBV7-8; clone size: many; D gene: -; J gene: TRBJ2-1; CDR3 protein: CASSYGSTYNEQFF; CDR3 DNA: TGTGCCAGCAGCTACGGGAGTACCTACAATGAGCAGTTCTTC
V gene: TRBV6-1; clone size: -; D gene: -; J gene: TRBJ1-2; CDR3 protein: CASRFNYGYTF; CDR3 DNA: TGTGCCAGTAGATTTAACTATGGCTACACCTTC
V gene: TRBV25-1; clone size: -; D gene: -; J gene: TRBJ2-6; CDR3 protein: CASSDTGPGANVLTF; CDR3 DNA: TGTGCCAGCAGTGACACGGGGCCTGGGGCCAACGTCCTGACTTTC
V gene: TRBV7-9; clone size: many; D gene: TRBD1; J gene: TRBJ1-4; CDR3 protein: CASSRPGGKLFF; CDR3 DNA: TGTGCCAGCAGCCGACCAGGGGGAAAACTGTTTTTT
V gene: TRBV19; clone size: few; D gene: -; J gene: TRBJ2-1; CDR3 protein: CASNNRDSNEQFF; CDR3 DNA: TGTGCCAGTAATAACCGCGACTCCAATGAGCAGTTCTTC
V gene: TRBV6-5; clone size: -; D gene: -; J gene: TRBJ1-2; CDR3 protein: CASRGHNYGYTF; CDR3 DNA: TGTGCCAGCAGAGGACATAACTATGGCTACACCTTC
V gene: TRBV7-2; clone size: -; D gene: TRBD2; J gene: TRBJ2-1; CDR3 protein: CASSGRLAGRGYNEQFF; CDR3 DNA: TGTGCCAGCAGCGGGCGACTAGCGGGGAGGGGCTACAATGAGCAGTTCTTC
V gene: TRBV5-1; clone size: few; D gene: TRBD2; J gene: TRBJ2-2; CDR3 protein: CASSLDTSGTGELFF; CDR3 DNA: TGCGCCAGCAGCTTGGATACTAGCGGGACCGGGGAGCTGTTTTTT
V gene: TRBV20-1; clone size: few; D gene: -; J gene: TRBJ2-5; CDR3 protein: CSASTRGLETQYF; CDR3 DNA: TGCAGTGCGTCCACTAGAGGGTTGGAGACCCAGTACTTC
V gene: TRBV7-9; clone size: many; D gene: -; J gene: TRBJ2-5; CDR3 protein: CASSLQGVLQETQYF; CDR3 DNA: TGTGCCAGCAGCCTACAGGGCGTTCTCCAAGAGACCCAGTACTTC
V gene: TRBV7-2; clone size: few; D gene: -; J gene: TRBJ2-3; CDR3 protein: CASSLDGLARGAQYF; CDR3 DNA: TGTGCCAGCAGCTTAGACGGGTTAGCTCGAGGGGCGCAGTATTTT
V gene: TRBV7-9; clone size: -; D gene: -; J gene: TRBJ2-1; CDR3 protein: CASSHQRGGFNEQFF; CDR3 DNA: TGTGCCAGCAGTCACCAGAGGGGAGGCTTCAATGAGCAGTTCTTC
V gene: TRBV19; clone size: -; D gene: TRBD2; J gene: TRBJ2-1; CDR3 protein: CARPGLAGGPGQFF; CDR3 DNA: TGTGCCCGCCCGGGACTAGCGGGAGGGCCAGGTCAGTTCTTC